This T cell receptor beta chain came from a study of early T cells in non-severe SARS-CoV-2 infection. TCRdb fed the 5' RACE reads into MiXCR, producing one record per CDR3 protein. In the table there are around 82,000 distinct CDR3 sequences, approximately 14% of which are singletons. There are 13 residues in the CDR3. The V gene's germline CDR1 is MRHNA and CDR2 SNTAGT. V lost 8 bases and J 6 bases, leaving 14 bases between the germline ends. This clonotype was observed a handful of times. Its antigen is as yet unknown. Broader study findings: Matching results from VDJdb favored anti-spike CD8 responses, leaving private and CD4 specificities undetected.

The rearrangement links TRBV6-4 to TRBJ2-1; D remains ambiguous. The material sequenced was whole blood. This receptor was identified in an adult who was a healthcare worker with PCR-confirmed SARS-CoV-2 infection or an uninfected control (not recorded which). The CDR3, as DNA: TGTGCCAGCCTCCTGGACCTATCCAATGAGCAGTTCTTC. Protein: CASLLDLSNEQFF.